This TCR beta chain was recovered during a study of cytomegalovirus exposure and HLA in healthy donors. CDR3 size: 15 residues. The V gene's germline CDR1 is SNHLY and CDR2 FYNNEI. Trimming took 4 bases from V and 5 from J, leaving 18 bases between them. It was with 60 Vbeta and 13 Jbeta primers that the PCR ran. Profiling relied on immunoSEQ multiplex PCR, and the TCRdb table lists in-frame clones only, not all of them. There are some 170,000 clones in the sample; 80% to 90% occur only once, and approximately 7% lies in the top ten. This TCR was sampled from a woman in her 30s in good health and CMV-seropositive. Material: PBMCs. The J gene is TRBJ2-7, the V gene TRBV2; TRBD2 might be the D (6 bases). CDR3 region: CASSGISGTGNEQYF. CDR3 in DNA: TGTGCCAGCAGTGGAATCTCCGGGACTGGAAACGAGCAGTACTTC.